This is a list of T cell receptor beta chains from one sample in a study of regulatory T cells in long-lasting Graves disease. One entry per CDR3 protein, called by TCRdb with MiXCR from the multiplex PCR reads. There are over 300,000 distinct CDR3 sequences in the sample; 20% occur only once, and about 29% lies in the top ten. The sequenced sample was peripheral blood mononuclear cells (PBMCs), obtained when the disease was refractory, from a patient treated with antithyroid drugs. The receptors stem from a female donor with Graves disease. Each CDR3 is given with its conserved first and last residue.

j_call v_call cdr3_aa
TRBJ2-2 TRBV24-1 CATREQGWAGELFF
TRBJ1-2 TRBV19 CASRGPPVSGQSFYGYTF
TRBJ1-5 TRBV5-5 CASSLGGRDNQPQHF
TRBJ2-7 TRBV7-9 CASMRDRGLSYEQYF
TRBJ1-2 TRBV9 CASSVPRQGGNYGYTF
TRBJ1-1 TRBV7-2 CASSLKSLGAGATEAFF
TRBJ1-5 TRBV19 CASSIYVARRGNLYQPQHF
TRBJ1-4 TRBV20-1 CSAKGPREKLFF
TRBJ1-2 TRBV19 CASRDGYGYTF
TRBJ2-7 TRBV7-3 CASSLRPSDSTNSYEQYF
TRBJ2-7 TRBV10-3 CAISPGVGYEQYF
TRBJ2-7 TRBV6-9 CASSWGGGYEQYF
TRBJ1-2 TRBV5-1 CASSLVVAVSYGYTF
TRBJ2-7 TRBV7-2 CASSLVLVVAGGDEQYF
TRBJ2-7 TRBV6-1 CASSAPGHRDEQYF
TRBJ1-6 TRBV2 CASSPTGLNSPLHF
TRBJ2-7 TRBV30 CAWNRVREDEQYF
TRBJ2-7 TRBV29-1 CSVGLAGVEQYF
TRBJ1-1 TRBV4-1 CASSRSGTVLFVDTEAFF
TRBJ2-1 TRBV3-1 CASSPRTGGFNEQFF
TRBJ2-3 TRBV12-3/TRBV12-4 CASSLGLGDTDTQYF
TRBJ1-5 TRBV4-1 CASSQWEFGWQMKPQHF
TRBJ2-5 TRBV7-9 CASSLGRRSGGVETQYF
TRBJ1-5 TRBV6-5 CASSYWDGPDQPQHF
TRBJ2-5 TRBV11-3 CASSTSGNQETQYF
TRBJ2-3 TRBV7-3 CASSPIAGVGTDTQYF
TRBJ1-1 TRBV29-1 CSVAAFSNTEAFF
TRBJ2-7 TRBV28 CASSLFRTGGTSGRYEQYF
TRBJ2-7 TRBV19 CASSIFAGNEQYF
TRBJ2-2 TRBV18 CASSPRRQGDTGELFF
TRBJ2-7 TRBV30 CAWSFGSSYEQYF
TRBJ2-7 TRBV6-9 CASSYGGRLAGSYEQYF
TRBJ1-4 TRBV19 CASSIAGPRNEKLFF
TRBJ2-6 TRBV4-1 CASSQDRGAGANVLTF
TRBJ1-6 TRBV3-1 CASSQAVGVSPLHF
TRBJ2-1 TRBV5-6 CASSPGTSDHEQFF
TRBJ1-2 TRBV27 CASREGDRGIDGYTF
TRBJ1-5 TRBV11-2 CASSLTAISNQPQHF
TRBJ1-2 TRBV2 CASRPGQGRDGYTF
TRBJ2-6 TRBV2 CASREGVRAGVNVLTF
TRBJ1-6 TRBV12-3/TRBV12-4 CASSKGARGRSPLHF